This T cell receptor beta chain comes out of a study of blood T cell repertoires in COVID-19. The germline CDR1 and CDR2 sequences are SGHNT and YYREEE (reference sequence). V trimming: 7 bases; J trimming: 0 bases; junction bases outside the gene matches: 5. The CDR3 covers 15 residues. Produced via immunoSEQ multiplex PCR; TCRdb's table is partial and in-frame only. This table has approximately 99,000 clones, 84% appearing once. Sequenced material: peripheral blood. The chain couples TRBV5-4 to TRBJ2-1; 9 bases fit TRBD2. This clonotype originated in a man between 70 and 80 years old with active or convalescent COVID-19. The CDR3 region is CASYSGGSSYNEQFF. The CDR3 region has the DNA TGTGCCAGCTACAGCGGGGGGAGCTCCTACAATGAGCAGTTCTTC.